One and the same sample provided the 7 T cell receptor beta chains below, sequenced in a study of beta chain features in type 1 diabetes. Sequencing targeted expressed TCRB transcripts, as all isolated RNA had been reverse transcribed. The protocol was immunoSEQ multiplex PCR, while the TCRdb copy is restricted to in-frame clones and leaves out a portion. The table has about 140,000 clones, about 9.1% seen once; the top ten hold 0.55% to 0.75%. The material sequenced was central memory CD4+ T cells from blood. The receptors shown here come from a woman between 40 and 50 years old in good health.

The V call is TRBV10-3, the J call TRBJ2-7, with 7 bases identical to TRBD2. V trimming: 2 bases; J trimming: 12 bases; junction bases outside the gene matches: 13. The CDR3 sequence is 14 residues long. Germline V CDR1 and CDR2: ENHRY, SYGVKD. CDR3 protein: CAISEGLSSGETYF. The CDR3 nucleotides read TGTGCCATCAGTGAGGGGCTCTCTAGCGGTGAAACGTACTTC.

The genes are TRBV13 and TRBJ2-7; D not certain. V was clipped by 1 base and J by 4 bases, with 8 bases between them. The CDR3 extends over 13 amino acids. Germline CDR1 PRHDT, CDR2 FYEKMQ (reference sequence). The CDR3 nucleotides are TGTGCCAGCAGCTTAGCAGCGAGGTACGAGCAGTACTTC. Amino acid sequence: CASSLAARYEQYF.

This clone came up a few times. This rearrangement joins TRBV9 to TRBJ2-1; 12 bases map to TRBD2. V gave up 4 bases and J gave up 6 bases; unmatched junction bases: 17. Germline CDR1 and CDR2: SGDLS and YYNGEE. The CDR3 totals 19 residues. CDR3 bases: TGTGCCAGCAGCTTACAGTTGTCTGGACTAGCGGGGAGTGGCAATGAGCAGTTCTTC. Translated, it gives CASSLQLSGLAGSGNEQFF.

The rearrangement joins TRBV7-2 to TRBJ1-1; 7 bases line up with TRBD1. CDR3 length: 14 amino acids. Looked up from germline, CDR1 is SGHTA and CDR2 is FQGNSA. V shed 3 bases and J 5 bases; nucleotides not matched to a gene: 6. The CDR3 here is CASSLDTGVTEAFF. The CDR3 DNA follows: TGTGCCAGCAGCTTGGACACAGGGGTAACTGAAGCTTTCTTT.

This clone was detected ten times or more. The chain combines TRBV15 with TRBJ2-1; TRBD1 might be the D (6 bases). Germline lookup yields CDR1 LNHNV and CDR2 YYDKDF (reference sequence). This CDR3 spans 14 amino acids. Trimming left V 0 bases short and J 8 bases short, with 11 bases between. The CDR3 is CATSRDRGPYEQFF. The CDR3 DNA reads TGTGCCACCAGCAGAGACAGGGGTCCGTATGAGCAGTTCTTC.

In its sample, this clone was seen a few times. The V call is TRBV6-5, the J call TRBJ2-1, with TRBD1 as a possible D gene (5 bases). Germline lookup yields CDR1 MNHEY and CDR2 SVGAGI. V shed 6 bases and J shed 10 bases, with 13 bases lying between them. This CDR3 spans 12 amino acids. The CDR3, as DNA: TGTGCCAGCAGACCCCAAACAGGCGAGCAGTTCTTC. Amino acids: CASRPQTGEQFF.

J is TRBJ2-7 and V is TRBV15; 12 positions match TRBD2. The CDR3 length is 16 residues. V was clipped by 0 bases and J by 6 bases; unmatched bases: 6. Looked up from germline, CDR1 is LNHNV and CDR2 is YYDKDF (reference sequence). Written as DNA, the CDR3 is TGTGCCACCAGCAGAGATCCTAGCGGGGGGGCTAGCGAGCAGTACTTC. It specifies CATSRDPSGGASEQYF. Complete variable domain (other parts from reference TRBV15 and TRBJ2-7): DAMVIQNPRYQVTQFGKPVTLSCSQTLNHNVMYWYQQKSSQAPKLLFHYYDKDFNNEADTPDNFQSRRPNTSFCFLDIRSPGLGDTAMYLCATSRDPSGGASEQYFGPGTRLTVT.